This paragraph covers one T cell receptor (beta chain) sequence. Its specificity is unknown. This record comes from a study of T cell responses to AZD1222 COVID-19 vaccine. Generated by immunoSEQ multiplex PCR, the TCRdb table keeps only in-frame clones and is missing some. The sample records about 76,000 clones, over 60% being singletons. Study-level points and caveats: Spike-specific TCR breadth and depth grew following two AZD1222 doses. No repertoire was sampled before or during the peak T cell response, only after it. Seropositive at baseline were only a handful of AZD1222 recipients. Clonal diversity was possibly underestimated, and the donors were mostly white British, with more females.

The CDR3 length is 12 residues. Germline V gene sequence: CDR1 MDHEN, CDR2 SYDVKM. The ends were cut back, 8 bases at V and 6 bases at J, with 11 bases in the middle. This TCR was sampled from an adult who received the MenACWY meningococcal vaccine as a control. The specimen comprised peripheral blood, sampled 28 days after the second dose of the MenACWY control vaccine. The rearrangement uses TRBV28 and TRBJ1-5; D may be TRBD1 (5 bases). The CDR3: CASFNGGQPQHF. The DNA for the CDR3 is TGTGCCAGCTTTAATGGGGGTCAGCCCCAGCATTTT.